The clone carrying this T cell receptor beta chain came up once. This sample was taken from a study of blood T cell repertoires in COVID-19. At the level of the study: The analysed material was cDNA or gDNA that came from T cells, B-cell-depleted T cells, or PBMCs.

The V and J ends lost 4 bases and 2 bases respectively, with 14 bases between them. Germline V lookup: CDR1 MNHEY, CDR2 SVGAGI. The CDR3 runs 15 residues. Original analysis: Reference gene primer amplification yielded estimated nucleated cell counts. Clones were read by immunoSEQ multiplex PCR, and TCRdb kept only the in-frame ones, dropping some. The D gene and trimming were derived from the DNA, and the V and J assignments and clone size from that table. The table lists 150,000 to 170,000 clones, 65% to 90% of them singletons. Followed longitudinally, the Seattle patients had been enrolled during active infection.

The sequencing sample was made of peripheral blood. The V gene is TRBV6-5, the J gene TRBJ1-1; possible D gene TRBD1, 6 bases. The receptor was derived from a woman aged 55-69 years with COVID-19, enrolled during active disease. The CDR3 spells CASSFDRRFNTEAFF. The CDR3 nucleotides read TGTGCCAGCAGTTTTGACAGGAGGTTTAACACTGAAGCTTTCTTT.